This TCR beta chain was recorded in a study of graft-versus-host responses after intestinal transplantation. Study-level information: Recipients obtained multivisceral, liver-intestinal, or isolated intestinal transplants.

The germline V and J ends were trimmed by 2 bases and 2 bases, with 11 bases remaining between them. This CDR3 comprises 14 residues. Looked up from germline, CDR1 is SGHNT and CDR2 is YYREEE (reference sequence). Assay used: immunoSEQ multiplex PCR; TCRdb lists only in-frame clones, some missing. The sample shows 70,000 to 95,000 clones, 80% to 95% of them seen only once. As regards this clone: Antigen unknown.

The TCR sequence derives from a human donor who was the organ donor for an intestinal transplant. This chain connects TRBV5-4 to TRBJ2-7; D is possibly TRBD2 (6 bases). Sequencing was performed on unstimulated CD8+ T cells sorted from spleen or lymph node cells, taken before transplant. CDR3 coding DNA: TGTGCCAGCAGCTTCTCGCGGGGCGCCTACGAGCAGTACTTC. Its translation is CASSFSRGAYEQYF. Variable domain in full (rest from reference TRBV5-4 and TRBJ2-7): ETGVTQSPTHLIKTRGQQVTLRCSSQSGHNTVSWYQQALGQGPQFIFQYYREEENGRGNFPPRFSGLQFPNYSSELNVNALELDDSALYLCASSFSRGAYEQYFGPGTRLTVT.